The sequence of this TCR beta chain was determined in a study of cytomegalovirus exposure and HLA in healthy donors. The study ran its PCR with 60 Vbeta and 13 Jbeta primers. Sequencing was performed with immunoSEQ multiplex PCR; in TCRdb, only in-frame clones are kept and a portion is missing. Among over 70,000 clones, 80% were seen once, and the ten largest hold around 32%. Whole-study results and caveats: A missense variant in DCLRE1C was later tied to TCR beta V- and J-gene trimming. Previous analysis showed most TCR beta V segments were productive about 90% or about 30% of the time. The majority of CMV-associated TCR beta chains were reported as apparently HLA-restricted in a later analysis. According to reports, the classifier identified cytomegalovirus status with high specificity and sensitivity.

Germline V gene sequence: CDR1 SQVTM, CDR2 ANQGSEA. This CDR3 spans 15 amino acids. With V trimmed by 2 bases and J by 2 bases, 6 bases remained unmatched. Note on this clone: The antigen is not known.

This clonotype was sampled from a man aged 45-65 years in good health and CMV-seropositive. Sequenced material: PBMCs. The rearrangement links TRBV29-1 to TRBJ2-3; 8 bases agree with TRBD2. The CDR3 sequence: CSVEKYGRDTDTQYF. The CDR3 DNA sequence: TGCAGCGTTGAAAAGTACGGGAGGGACACAGATACGCAGTATTTT.